This T cell receptor (beta chain) comes out of a study of cytomegalovirus exposure and HLA in healthy donors. Broader study findings: TCR association rates varied by HLA locus in a later analysis, with DRB1 highest and HLA-C lowest.

The PCR made use of 60 Vbeta and 13 Jbeta primers. The method was immunoSEQ multiplex PCR; TCRdb's version includes in-frame clones alone and lacks a portion of them. This sample has approximately 74,000 clones, with about three quarters found just once. J was trimmed by 0 bases and V by 4 bases; bases with no gene match: 5. This CDR3 has 15 residues. Per the germline V gene, CDR1 is MNHEY and CDR2 is SVGAGI. Concerning this clone: As yet, its antigen is unknown.

The chain joins TRBV6-5 to TRBJ1-1, with 7 nucleotides matching TRBD1. The sample was PBMCs. This TCR was recovered from a man aged 35 to 55 in good health and CMV-seronegative. The CDR3 bases are TGTGCCAGCAGTTTAAGGGGGCTGCTGAACACTGAAGCTTTCTTT. Protein sequence: CASSLRGLLNTEAFF.